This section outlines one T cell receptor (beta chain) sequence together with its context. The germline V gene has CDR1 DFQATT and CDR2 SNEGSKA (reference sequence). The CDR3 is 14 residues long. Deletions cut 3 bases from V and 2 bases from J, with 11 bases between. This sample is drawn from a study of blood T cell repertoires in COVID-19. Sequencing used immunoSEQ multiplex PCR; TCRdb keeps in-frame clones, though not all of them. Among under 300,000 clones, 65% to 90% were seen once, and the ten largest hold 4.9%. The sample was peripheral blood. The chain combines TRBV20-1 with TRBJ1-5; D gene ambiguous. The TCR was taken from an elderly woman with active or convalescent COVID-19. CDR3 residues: CSASKMSGNQPQHF. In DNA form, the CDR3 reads TGCAGTGCTAGTAAGATGAGCGGCAATCAGCCCCAGCATTTT.